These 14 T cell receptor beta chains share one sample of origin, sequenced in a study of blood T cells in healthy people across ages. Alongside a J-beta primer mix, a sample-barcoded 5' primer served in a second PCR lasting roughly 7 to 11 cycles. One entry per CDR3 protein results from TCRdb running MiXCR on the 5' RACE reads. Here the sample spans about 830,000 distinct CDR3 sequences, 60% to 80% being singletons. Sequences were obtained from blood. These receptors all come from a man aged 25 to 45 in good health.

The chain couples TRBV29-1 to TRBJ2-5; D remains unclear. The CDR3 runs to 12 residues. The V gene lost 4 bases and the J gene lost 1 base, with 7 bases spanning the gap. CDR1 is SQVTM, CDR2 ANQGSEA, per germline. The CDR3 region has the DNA TGCAGCGTTGTGCGCTCCCAAGAGACCCAGTACTTC. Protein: CSVVRSQETQYF.

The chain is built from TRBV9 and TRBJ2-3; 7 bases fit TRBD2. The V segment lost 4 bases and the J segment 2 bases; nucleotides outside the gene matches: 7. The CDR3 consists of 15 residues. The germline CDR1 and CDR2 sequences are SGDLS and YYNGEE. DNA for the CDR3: TGTGCCAGCAGCACACAAGCGGGGTCCACAGATACGCAGTATTTT. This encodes CASSTQAGSTDTQYF.

CDR3 in amino acids: CATSDELTTQYF. CDR3 nucleotide sequence: TGTGCCACCAGTGATGAGCTGACTACGCAGTATTTT. J is TRBJ2-3 and V is TRBV24-1; D remains unclear. Germline values: CDR1 KGHDR, CDR2 SFDVKD. With 3 bases removed from V and 8 bases from J, the gap between germline ends came to 8 bases. This CDR3 spans 12 amino acids.

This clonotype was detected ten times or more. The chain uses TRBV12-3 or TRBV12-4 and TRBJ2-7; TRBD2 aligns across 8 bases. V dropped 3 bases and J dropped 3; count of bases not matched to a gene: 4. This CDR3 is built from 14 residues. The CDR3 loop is CASSFFSGDYEQYF. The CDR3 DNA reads TGTGCCAGCAGTTTCTTTAGCGGGGACTACGAGCAGTACTTC.

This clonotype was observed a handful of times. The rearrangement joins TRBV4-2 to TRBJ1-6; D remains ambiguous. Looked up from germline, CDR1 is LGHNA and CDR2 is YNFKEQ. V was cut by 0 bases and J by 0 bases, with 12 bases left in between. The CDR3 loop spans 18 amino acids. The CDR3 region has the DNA TGTGCCAGCAGCCAAGACCCCCTGGCCGCCTCCTATAATTCACCCCTCCACTTT. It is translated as CASSQDPLAASYNSPLHF.

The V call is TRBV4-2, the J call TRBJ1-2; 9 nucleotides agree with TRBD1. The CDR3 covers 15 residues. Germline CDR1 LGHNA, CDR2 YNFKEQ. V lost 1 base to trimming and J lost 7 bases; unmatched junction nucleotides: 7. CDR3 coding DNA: TGTGCCAGCAGCCAAGCTGGGGGACAGGGAACTGGCTACACCTTC. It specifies CASSQAGGQGTGYTF.

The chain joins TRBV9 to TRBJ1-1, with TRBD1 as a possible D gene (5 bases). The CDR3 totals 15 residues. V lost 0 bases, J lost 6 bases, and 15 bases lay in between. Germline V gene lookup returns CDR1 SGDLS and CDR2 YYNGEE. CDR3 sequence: CASSVEPGQGSEAFF. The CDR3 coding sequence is TGTGCCAGCAGCGTAGAGCCGGGGCAGGGTTCTGAAGCTTTCTTT.

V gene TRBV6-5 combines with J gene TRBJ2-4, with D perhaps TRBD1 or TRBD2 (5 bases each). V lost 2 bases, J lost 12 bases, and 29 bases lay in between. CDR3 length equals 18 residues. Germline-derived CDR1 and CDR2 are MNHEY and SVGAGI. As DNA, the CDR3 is TGTGCCAGCAGTTACCCTAAAACAGTCGCTGTGGGACCCAAAGATCAGTACTTC. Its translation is CASSYPKTVAVGPKDQYF.

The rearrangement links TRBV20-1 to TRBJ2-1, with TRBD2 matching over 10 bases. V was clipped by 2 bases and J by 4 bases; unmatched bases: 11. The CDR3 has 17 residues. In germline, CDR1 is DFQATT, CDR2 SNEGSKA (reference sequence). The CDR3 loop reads CSARPNIAGGRYNEQFF. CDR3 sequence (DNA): TGCAGTGCTAGACCGAACATAGCGGGGGGACGGTACAATGAGCAGTTCTTC.

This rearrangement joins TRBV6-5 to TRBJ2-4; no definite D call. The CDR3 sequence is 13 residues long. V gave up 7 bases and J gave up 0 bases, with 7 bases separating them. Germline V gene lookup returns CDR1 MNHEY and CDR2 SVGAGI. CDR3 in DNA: TGTGCCAGCACCGGAAGAGCCAAAAACATTCAGTACTTC. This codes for CASTGRAKNIQYF.

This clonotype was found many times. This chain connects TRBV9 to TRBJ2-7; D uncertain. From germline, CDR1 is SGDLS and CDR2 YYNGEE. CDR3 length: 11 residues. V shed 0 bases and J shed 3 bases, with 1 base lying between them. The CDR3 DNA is TGTGCCAGCAGCGTAGGCTACGAGCAGTACTTC. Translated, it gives CASSVGYEQYF.

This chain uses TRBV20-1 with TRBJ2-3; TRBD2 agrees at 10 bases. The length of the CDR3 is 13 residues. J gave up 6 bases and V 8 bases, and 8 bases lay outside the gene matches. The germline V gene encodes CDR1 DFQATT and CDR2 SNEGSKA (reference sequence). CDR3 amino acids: CSTILAGVDTQYF. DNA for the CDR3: TGCAGTACGATTCTAGCGGGGGTGGATACGCAGTATTTT.

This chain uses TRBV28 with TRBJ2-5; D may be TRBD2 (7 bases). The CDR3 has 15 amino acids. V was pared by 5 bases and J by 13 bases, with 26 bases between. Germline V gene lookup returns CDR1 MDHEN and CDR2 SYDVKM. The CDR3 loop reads CASSVTGRASYERYF. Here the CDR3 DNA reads TGTGCCAGCAGTGTTACAGGGAGGGCTTCCTACGAGCGGTACTTC.

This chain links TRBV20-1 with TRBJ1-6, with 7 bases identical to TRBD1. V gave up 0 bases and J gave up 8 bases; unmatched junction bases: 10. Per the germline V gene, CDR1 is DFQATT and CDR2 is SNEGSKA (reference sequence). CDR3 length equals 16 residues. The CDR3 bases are TGCAGTGCTAGAGATCAGGCAGGGGGTTGGGATTCACCCCTCCACTTT. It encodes CSARDQAGGWDSPLHF.